The clone carrying this TCR beta chain occurred many times. This CDR3 region has 16 residues. Looked up from germline, CDR1 is LGHNA and CDR2 is YSLEER. V lost 0 bases and J lost 0, with 6 bases in between. Individual cDNA molecules in this library carried unique molecular identifiers. Authors' analysis steps: Sample TCR counts, which ranged from roughly 23,224 to 750,000, had a median of 95,638. In TCRdb, the RACE reads were re-called with MiXCR into one record per CDR3 protein. What appears here as the V and J calls and clone size reflects TCRdb's work, not the paper's. The sample holds 100,000 to 150,000 distinct CDR3 sequences; around 15% are singletons and the top ten take around 0.99%. Time point described: patch test 1, 2 weeks after DPC sensitization. Noted treatment: therapeutic diphenylcyclopropenone sensitization with weekly scalp DPC. Blood collection took place prior to placing each patch test. Whole blood, unfractionated, served as the material for total RNA extraction.

This sample is drawn from a study of human T cells and chemical hapten exposure. The V and J genes are TRBV4-3 and TRBJ1-6; D is undetermined. The input for sequencing was whole blood, taken in connection with sensitization to the hapten diphenylcyclopropenone (DPC). The source is a man younger than 30 with alopecia areata. Some clones in this sample may be carry-over from other donors' samples. The CDR3 bases are TGCGCCAGCAGCCAAGATTATAGCTCCTATAATTCACCCCTCCACTTT. Translated, it gives CASSQDYSSYNSPLHF.